Below are 15 T cell receptor beta chains sequenced from a single sample in a study of T cell repertoires in cytomegalovirus infection. A single record per CDR3 protein comes from TCRdb applying MiXCR to the reads. The sample has some 440,000 distinct CDR3 sequences, approximately 31% seen once; the top ten hold about 13%. Material for sequencing was PBMCs. Source of these receptors: a human donor in good health (CMV status not recorded). Some clones in this sample may be carry-over from other donors' samples.

The sample holds a few counts of this clonotype. The chain employs TRBV7-8 and TRBJ1-1, with D hard to call. The germline CDR1 and CDR2 sequences are SGHVS and FQNEAQ. The V and J ends lost 0 bases and 5 bases respectively, with 10 bases between them. The CDR3 contains 14 residues. Here the CDR3 DNA reads TGTGCCAGCAGCTTAGCAGATATAGTTACTGAAGCTTTCTTT. Encoded protein: CASSLADIVTEAFF.

Turning to this clonotype: This sequence may be a read error, since a much larger clone differs from it by one base. Lacking the conserved final phenylalanine or tryptophan, this CDR3 likely reflects a read error. This rearrangement joins TRBV6-1 to TRBJ1-2; the D is unclear. The CDR3 consists of 12 residues. The V end was cut by 4 bases, the J end by 8 bases, with 11 bases between. CDR1 is MNHNS, CDR2 SASEGT, per germline. CDR3 nucleotides: TGTGCCAGCAGTGTTGTCGAGGGAGGCTACACCTTA. Translating gives CASSVVEGGYTL.

This clonotype was observed a few times. The chain recombines TRBV7-4 with TRBJ1-4; 8 bases line up with TRBD1. The CDR3 loop spans 16 amino acids. V shed 6 bases and J 7 bases; nucleotides not matched to a gene: 13. The germline CDR1 and CDR2 sequences are SGHVT and SQSDAQ. CDR3 sequence (DNA): TGTGCCAGCAGACCCGCGGGGCAGGGGGCCAGTGAAAAACTGTTTTTT. Translated: CASRPAGQGASEKLFF.

The rearrangement joins TRBV30 to TRBJ1-2; 7 bases agree with TRBD1. This CDR3 comprises 14 residues. CDR1 and CDR2 (germline): GTSNPN, SVGIG (reference sequence). Germline trimming cut 5 bases from V and 1 base from J; bases unmatched to any gene: 7. CDR3 in DNA: TGTGCCTGGGGGACAGACCGTTTTAACTATGGCTACACCTTC. Protein sequence: CAWGTDRFNYGYTF. Looking up the rest from reference TRBV30 and TRBJ1-2 gives the full variable domain: SQTIHQWPATLVQPVGSPLSLECTVEGTSNPNLYWYRQAAGRGLQLLFYSVGIGQISSEVPQNLSASRPQDRQFILSSKKLLLSDSGFYLCAWGTDRFNYGYTFGSGTRLTVV.

This clonotype has more than one count but fewer than ten. The V and J genes are TRBV7-8 and TRBJ2-1; no clear D gene. The CDR3 has 15 residues. Germline-derived CDR1 and CDR2 are SGHVS and FQNEAQ. V was cut by 3 bases and J by 9 bases, with 18 bases left in between. CDR3 bases: TGTGCCAGCAGCTTTACGGGTTTCGGCATGGCTGAGCAGTTCTTC. Encoded protein: CASSFTGFGMAEQFF. The full variable domain, its missing parts supplied by reference TRBV7-8 and TRBJ2-1, is GAGVSQSPRYKVAKRGQDVALRCDPISGHVSLFWYQQALGQGPEFLTYFQNEAQLDKSGLPSDRFFAERPEGSVSTLKIQRTQQEDSAVYLCASSFTGFGMAEQFFGPGTRLTVL.

This rearrangement joins TRBV23-1 to TRBJ2-4, with unresolved D. TRBV23-1 is designated an ORF whose function remains uncertain. The CDR3 runs to 18 residues. The V gene lost 1 base and the J gene lost 0 bases, with 16 bases spanning the gap. CDR3 loop: CASSQCHSEPLAKNIQYF. CDR3 bases: TGCGCCAGCAGTCAATGTCATTCAGAGCCCTTAGCCAAAAACATTCAGTACTTC.

The chain uses TRBV6-2 or TRBV6-3 and TRBJ1-2; no clear D gene. There are 14 residues in the CDR3. The V end was cut by 0 bases, the J end by 8 bases, with 13 bases between. CDR1 MNHEY and CDR2 SVGEGT come from the germline V gene. CDR3 sequence: CASSYSEGSVGYTF. The CDR3, as DNA: TGTGCCAGCAGTTACTCAGAGGGATCGGTCGGCTACACCTTC.

A single count supports this clonotype. Since no conserved phenylalanine or tryptophan closes the CDR3, a read error is the likely cause. V is TRBV28 and J is TRBJ1-5; tentatively, D is TRBD1 (6 bases). This CDR3 is built from 16 residues. The germline gives CDR1 MDHEN, CDR2 SYDVKM. The V end lost 2 bases, the J end lost 2 bases, and 13 bases lay between the germline ends. This chain's CDR3 is CASSLLRRGGNQPQHV. Here the CDR3 DNA reads TGTGCCAGCAGTTTACTACGCAGGGGAGGCAATCAGCCCCAGCATGTT.

This clonotype was observed a handful of times. V gene TRBV28 combines with J gene TRBJ2-7, with D maybe TRBD2 (6 bases). Germline CDR1 MDHEN, CDR2 SYDVKM. The CDR3 spans 13 residues. V was pared by 6 bases and J by 5 bases, with 14 bases between. Written as DNA, the CDR3 is TGTGCCAGCAGCCCCCCCGGGGAGGACGAGCAGTACTTC. Translated, it gives CASSPPGEDEQYF. The full variable domain, completed using reference TRBV28 and TRBJ2-7, is DVKVTQSSRYLVKRTGEKVFLECVQDMDHENMFWYRQDPGLGLRLIYFSYDVKMKEKGDIPEGYSVSREKKERFSLILESASTNQTSMYLCASSPPGEDEQYFGPGTRLTVT.

The chain carries TRBV5-4 and TRBJ1-6; 8 bases map to TRBD1. The length of the CDR3 is 16 residues. CDR1 SGHNT and CDR2 YYREEE come from the germline V gene (reference sequence). Trimming cost V 0 bases and J 7 bases; bases outside gene matches: 6. The DNA of the CDR3 is TGTGCCAGCAGCTTGGTGGCAGGGGGCGCGAATTCACCCCTCCACTTT. Amino acids: CASSLVAGGANSPLHF.

CDR3 in amino acids: CATRVGGSDTQYF. CDR3 sequence (DNA): TGTGCCACCCGGGTGGGGGGGTCAGATACGCAGTATTTT. The chain recombines TRBV15 with TRBJ2-3, with 7 bases matching TRBD2. This CDR3 has 13 amino acids. Germline V gene data show CDR1 as LNHNV and CDR2 as YYDKDF (reference sequence). The trim removed 8 bases at V and 4 bases at J, leaving 6 bases unmatched.

This clonotype was seen a handful of times. The CDR3 sequence: CASSIDVQGDSYNEQFF. As DNA, the CDR3 is TGTGCCAGTAGTATAGATGTTCAGGGAGATTCCTACAATGAGCAGTTCTTC. V is TRBV19 and J is TRBJ2-1; possibly TRBD1 or TRBD2 for D (5 bases each). The germline CDR1 and CDR2 sequences are LNHDA and SQIVND (reference sequence). The CDR3 sequence is 17 residues long. Trimming cost V 0 bases and J 1 base, with 13 bases left between them.

This clonotype occurred many times. The chain combines TRBV7-2 with TRBJ1-2; maybe TRBD1 (5 bases). The V and J ends lost 5 bases and 3 bases respectively, with 7 bases between them. CDR1 is SGHTA and CDR2 is FQGNSA in the germline V gene. The CDR3 has 12 residues. CDR3 amino acids: CASSLTDYGYTF. The CDR3 nucleotides are TGTGCCAGCAGCCTGACAGACTATGGCTACACCTTC.

The V gene is TRBV12-3 or TRBV12-4, the J gene TRBJ2-6; D is ambiguous. V dropped 3 bases and J dropped 0 bases, with 6 bases sitting between them. CDR3 length equals 15 residues. CDR3 protein: CASSLPGSGANVLTF. In DNA, the CDR3 is TGTGCCAGCAGTTTGCCAGGCTCTGGGGCCAACGTCCTGACTTTC.

This clonotype came up a few times. The chain uses TRBV7-9 and TRBJ2-2; D perhaps matches TRBD2 (6 bases). The germline gives CDR1 SEHNR, CDR2 FQNEAQ (reference sequence). Trimming removed 1 base at V and 3 bases at J, with 9 bases between. CDR3 size: 15 residues. The CDR3 spells CASSLVGEDTGELFF. CDR3 nucleotide sequence: TGTGCCAGCAGCTTAGTTGGGGAGGACACCGGGGAGCTGTTTTTT.